This T cell receptor beta chain appears in the sequencing data of a study of blood T cell repertoires in COVID-19. Study-wide context: From T cells, B-cell-depleted T cells, or PBMCs came the material, which was cDNA or gDNA.

Method: immunoSEQ multiplex PCR; TCRdb's copy keeps in-frame clones and lacks some. This sample has approximately 230,000 clones, with roughly 88% found just once. Sample: peripheral blood. This clonotype originated in a woman aged 40 to 50 who had recovered from COVID-19.

The CDR3 region has the DNA TGTGCCAGCAGCGCCGCCTGGGGGGTTGGACAGCCCCAGCATTTT. This translates into CASSAAWGVGQPQHF. The chain carries TRBV7-2 and TRBJ1-5, with D maybe TRBD1 (5 bases). Germline CDR1 and CDR2: SGHTA and FQGNSA. The ends were cut back, 5 bases at V and 7 bases at J, with 18 bases in the middle. The CDR3 runs to 15 residues.